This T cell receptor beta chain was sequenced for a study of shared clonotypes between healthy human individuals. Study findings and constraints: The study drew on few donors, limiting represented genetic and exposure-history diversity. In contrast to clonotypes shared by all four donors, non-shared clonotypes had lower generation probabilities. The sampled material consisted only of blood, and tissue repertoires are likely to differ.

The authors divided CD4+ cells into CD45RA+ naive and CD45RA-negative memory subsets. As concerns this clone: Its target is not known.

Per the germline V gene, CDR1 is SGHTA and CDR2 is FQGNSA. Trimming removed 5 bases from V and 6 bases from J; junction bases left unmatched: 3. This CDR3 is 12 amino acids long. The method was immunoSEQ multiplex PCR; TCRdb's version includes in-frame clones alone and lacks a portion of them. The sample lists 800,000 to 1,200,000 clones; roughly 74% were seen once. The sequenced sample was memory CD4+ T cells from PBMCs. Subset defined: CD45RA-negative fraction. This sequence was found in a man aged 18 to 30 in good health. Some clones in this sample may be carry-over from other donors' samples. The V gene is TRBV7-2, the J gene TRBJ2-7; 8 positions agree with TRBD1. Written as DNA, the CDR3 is TGTGCCAGCAGCCCCGACAGGGGCGAGCAGTACTTC. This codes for CASSPDRGEQYF.